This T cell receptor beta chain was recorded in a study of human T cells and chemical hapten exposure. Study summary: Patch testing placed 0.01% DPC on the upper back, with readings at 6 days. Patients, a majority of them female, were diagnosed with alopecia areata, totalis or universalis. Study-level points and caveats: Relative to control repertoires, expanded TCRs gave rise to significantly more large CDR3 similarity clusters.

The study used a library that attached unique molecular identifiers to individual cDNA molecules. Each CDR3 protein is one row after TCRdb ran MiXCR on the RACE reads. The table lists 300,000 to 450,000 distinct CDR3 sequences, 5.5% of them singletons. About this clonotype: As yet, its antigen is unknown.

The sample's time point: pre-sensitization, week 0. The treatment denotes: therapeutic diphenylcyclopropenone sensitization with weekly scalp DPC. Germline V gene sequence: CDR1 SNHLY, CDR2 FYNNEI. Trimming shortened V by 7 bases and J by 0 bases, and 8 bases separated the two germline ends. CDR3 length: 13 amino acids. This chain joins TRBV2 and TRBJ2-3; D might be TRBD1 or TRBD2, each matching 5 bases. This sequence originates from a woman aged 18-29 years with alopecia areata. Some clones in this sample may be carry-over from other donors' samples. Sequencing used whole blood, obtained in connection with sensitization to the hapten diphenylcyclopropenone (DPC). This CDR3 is CASKEGSTDTQYF. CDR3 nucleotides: TGTGCCAGCAAAGAGGGGAGCACAGATACGCAGTATTTT.